The 26 T cell receptor beta chains below were found in one sample sequenced in a study of read filtering for tumor transcriptome and immune sequencing (dated by TCRdb to the early 2020s). Sequencing used an Illumina HiSeq 4000. TCR libraries were constructed from 350 to 400 ng RNA using the Immunoverse kit, and molecular barcoded adaptors covering alpha/delta and beta/gamma chains were employed. TCRdb reprocessed the public reads (quality trimming at Q25 with fastp, clone calling with MiXCR) and kept in-frame beta chains. CDR3 protein duplicates are merged, each entry listing the most common genes and DNA. The sample yields tens of thousands of distinct CDR3 sequences; approximately 15% were counted once. The ten largest account for 45% to 50% of the sample. The sequencing input was a population of CD138-negative cells sorted from bone marrow. The cell subset or site label, read with the paper, signifies: bone marrow mononuclear cells depleted of CD138+ plasma/myeloma cells by negative magnetic selection. The receptor source for this set is a donor aged 40 or over with multiple myeloma.

This clonotype was detected ten times or more. The chain carries TRBV5-4 and TRBJ2-1, with 9 bases fitting TRBD2. The ends lost 4 bases at V and 6 bases at J; junction bases unmatched: 5. The germline CDR1 and CDR2 sequences are SGHNT and YYREEE (reference sequence). CDR3 length: 14 amino acids. This chain's CDR3 is CASSHPSGVNEQFF. For the CDR3, the DNA is TGTGCCAGCAGCCACCCTAGCGGGGTCAATGAGCAGTTCTTC.

This clonotype was seen repeatedly, ten times or more. The rearrangement joins TRBV5-4 to TRBJ2-3, with D unresolved. The ends were cut back, 1 base at V and 5 bases at J, with 8 bases in the middle. Looked up from germline, CDR1 is SGHNT and CDR2 is YYREEE (reference sequence). This CDR3 is built from 13 residues. The CDR3 DNA follows: TGTGCCAGCAGCTTGTCAGGCGAAGATACGCAGTATTTT. Residues: CASSLSGEDTQYF.

This clonotype came up a few times. The V and J genes are TRBV18 and TRBJ2-5; D is unclear. Germline CDR1 is KGHSH and CDR2 is LQKENI. The CDR3 is made up of 12 amino acids. V was shortened by 3 bases and J by 5 bases, with 7 bases between the two germline ends. The CDR3 bases are TGTGCCAGCTCACCCGCACCGGAGACCCAGTACTTC. It codes for CASSPAPETQYF.

This chain links TRBV5-1 with TRBJ2-1; 11 positions agree with TRBD2. Trimming cost V 5 bases and J 3 bases; bases outside gene matches: 4. The CDR3 extends over 15 amino acids. Per germline, CDR1 SGHRS and CDR2 YFSETQ. CDR3 bases: TGCGCCAGCAGGACTAGCGGGACTAACTACAATGAGCAGTTCTTC. Protein product: CASRTSGTNYNEQFF.

This clonotype was observed at least ten times. The chain recombines TRBV7-9 with TRBJ2-1; 15 bases map to TRBD2. Germline V gene lookup returns CDR1 SEHNR and CDR2 FQNEAQ (reference sequence). The trim removed 5 bases at V and 0 bases at J, leaving 5 bases unmatched. The CDR3 runs 18 residues. The CDR3: CASSLWTSGRDSYNEQFF. The CDR3 nucleotides read TGTGCCAGCAGCCTTTGGACTAGCGGGAGGGACTCCTACAATGAGCAGTTCTTC.

Turning to this clonotype: This may be a read error, as it is one base from a much larger clone. This is likely a read error, given that the CDR3 carries no conserved phenylalanine or tryptophan at its end. The chain uses TRBV11-1 and TRBJ1-1, with no clear D. The germline V gene has CDR1 SGHAT and CDR2 FQDESV (reference sequence). V shed 3 bases and J shed 3 bases, with 8 bases lying between them. This CDR3 is built from 13 residues. This CDR3 is CASSFGLDTEAFS. The CDR3 region has the DNA TGTGCCAGCAGCTTCGGTCTGGACACTGAAGCTTTCTCT.

The genes are TRBV19 and TRBJ2-1; 7 nucleotides align to TRBD2. The J segment lost 2 bases and the V segment lost 6 bases, leaving 4 bases of the junction unmatched. This CDR3 contains 14 residues. Germline V CDR1 and CDR2: LNHDA, SQIVND (reference sequence). As DNA, the CDR3 is TGTGCCAGTAGCCGGGGGGTCCCCTACAATGAGCAGTTCTTC. It specifies CASSRGVPYNEQFF.

The rearrangement joins TRBV5-5 to TRBJ2-2; 7 nucleotides align to TRBD1. CDR3 length: 15 residues. Germline V lookup: CDR1 SGHKS, CDR2 YYEKEE (reference sequence). With V trimmed by 2 bases and J by 4 bases, 5 bases remained unmatched. This chain's CDR3 is CASSLTGASTGELFF. CDR3 DNA sequence: TGTGCCAGCAGCTTAACAGGGGCCAGCACCGGGGAGCTGTTTTTT. The entire variable domain, with the rest obtained from reference TRBV5-5 and TRBJ2-2, is as follows: DAGVTQSPTHLIKTRGQQVTLRCSPISGHKSVSWYQQVLGQGPQFIFQYYEKEERGRGNFPDRFSARQFPNYSSELNVNALLLGDSALYLCASSLTGASTGELFFGEGSRLTVL.

This clonotype was seen a handful of times. A much larger clone lies a single base off, so this may be a read error. V gene TRBV6-8 combines with J gene TRBJ2-3; no clear D. Looked up from germline, CDR1 is MNHGY and CDR2 is SAAAGT. This CDR3 has 10 amino acids. V was pared by 10 bases and J by 5 bases, with 7 bases between. The DNA for the CDR3 is TGTGCCAACACGGAAGATACGCAGTATTTT. It translates to CANTEDTQYF.

This clonotype was counted ten times or more. The chain carries TRBV29-1 and TRBJ2-7, with D hard to call. In germline, CDR1 is SQVTM, CDR2 ANQGSEA. The CDR3 sequence is 11 residues long. V shed 7 bases and J shed 3 bases, with 10 bases lying between them. CDR3 region: CSARIDYEQYF. In DNA form, the CDR3 reads TGCAGCGCCCGGATAGACTACGAGCAGTACTTC.

This clonotype was recorded at least ten times. The chain employs TRBV9 and TRBJ2-1; tentative D call: TRBD2 (5 bases). From germline, CDR1 is SGDLS and CDR2 YYNGEE. This CDR3 has 14 amino acids. Trimming took off 0 bases at V and 3 bases at J, with 7 bases between the two ends. Here the CDR3 reads CASSVEEGYNEQFF. CDR3 in DNA: TGTGCCAGCAGCGTAGAAGAGGGCTACAATGAGCAGTTCTTC.

The table lists this clonotype with many counts. The gene calls are TRBV29-1 and TRBJ2-5; D not certain. Germline CDR1 SQVTM, CDR2 ANQGSEA. The CDR3 is made up of 10 amino acids. Trimming removed 5 bases at V and 1 base at J, with 2 bases between. CDR3 region: CSVSQETQYF. In nucleotides, the CDR3 is TGCAGCGTTTCCCAAGAGACCCAGTACTTC.

As concerns this clonotype: Since a much larger clone is just one base distant, this may be a read error. The chain employs TRBV19 and TRBJ2-1; tentatively, D is TRBD1 (6 bases). Germline assignment: CDR1 LNHDA and CDR2 SQIVND (reference sequence). The CDR3 covers 15 residues. V was shortened by 9 bases and J by 3 bases, with 18 bases between the two germline ends. The CDR3 DNA sequence: TGTGCCAGCAGCCTACAGGGCTTGGGCTACAATGAGCAGTTCTTC. Translated, it gives CASSLQGLGYNEQFF.

This clonotype was seen a few times. The chain uses TRBV18 and TRBJ2-4, with D perhaps matching TRBD1 (5 bases). Trimming left V 2 bases short and J 0 bases short, with 11 bases between. The CDR3 extends over 16 amino acids. Germline CDR1 reads KGHSH; CDR2 reads LQKENI. CDR3 DNA: TGTGCCAGCTCACCATTCACAGGTTCAGCCAAAAACATTCAGTACTTC. It codes for CASSPFTGSAKNIQYF.

The table lists this clonotype with many counts. This chain joins TRBV3-1 and TRBJ2-2; tentative D call: TRBD1 (7 bases). The germline V and J ends were trimmed by 0 bases and 4 bases, with 15 bases remaining between them. There are 17 residues in the CDR3. The V gene's germline CDR1 is LGHDT and CDR2 YNNKEL (reference sequence). The CDR3 reads CASSQDRRGRTTGELFF. In DNA, the CDR3 is TGTGCCAGCAGCCAAGATCGGAGGGGGCGCACCACCGGGGAGCTGTTTTTT. Together with reference TRBV3-1 and TRBJ2-2, the CDR3 gives the full variable domain: DTAVSQTPKYLVTQMGNDKSIKCEQNLGHDTMYWYKQDSKKFLKIMFSYNNKELIINETVPNRFSPKSPDKAHLNLHINSLELGDSAVYFCASSQDRRGRTTGELFFGEGSRLTVL.

This clonotype appeared many times. The chain uses TRBV2 and TRBJ1-1; no firm D call. Germline CDR1 and CDR2: SNHLY and FYNNEI. CDR3 size: 10 residues. V lost 6 bases to trimming and J lost 4 bases, with 3 bases between them. The CDR3 DNA is TGTGCCAGCAGGGGCACTGAAGCTTTCTTT. Residues: CASRGTEAFF.

This clonotype was detected a few times. This chain joins TRBV20-1 and TRBJ2-2, with TRBD2 matching 8 bases. Trimming took 6 bases from V and 6 from J; bases not matched to a gene: 15. Germline loops: CDR1 DFQATT, CDR2 SNEGSKA (reference sequence). There are 16 residues in the CDR3. This chain's CDR3 is CSATGGPAGVPGELFF. In DNA form, the CDR3 reads TGCAGTGCAACCGGCGGGCCAGCGGGAGTCCCCGGGGAGCTGTTTTTT.

The table lists this clonotype with many counts. The V and J genes are TRBV5-5 and TRBJ2-1; 9 bases map to TRBD2. Germline CDR1 and CDR2: SGHKS and YYEKEE (reference sequence). The V and J ends lost 5 bases and 9 bases, in that order; junction bases with no gene match: 9. This CDR3 is 14 amino acids long. The CDR3 is CASSQASGVGEQFF. The DNA of the CDR3 is TGTGCCAGCAGTCAGGCTAGCGGGGTGGGTGAGCAGTTCTTC.

Only a few counts were recorded for this clonotype. The V call is TRBV4-1, the J call TRBJ2-7; 7 nucleotides line up with TRBD1. The CDR3 contains 14 residues. With 2 bases clipped from V and 3 bases from J, the junction kept 4 bases outside the gene matches. CDR1 is MGHRA and CDR2 is YSYEKL in the germline V gene. CDR3 sequence reads: CASSQQGQNYEQYF. In nucleotides, the CDR3 is TGCGCCAGCAGCCAACAGGGACAGAACTACGAGCAGTACTTC.

This clonotype was counted a few times. A much larger clone lies one base from this, so it may be a read error. The V call is TRBV5-1, the J call TRBJ1-1; maybe TRBD1 (5 bases). V was clipped by 3 bases and J by 4 bases, with 16 bases between them. The CDR3 spans 15 residues. The germline CDR1 and CDR2 sequences are SGHRS and YFSETQ. The CDR3 DNA is TGCGCCAGCAGCTCAAGGGCAGGGCCCACCACTGAAGCTTTCTTT. Amino acids: CASSSRAGPTTEAFF. The variable domain in full, with the rest retrieved from reference TRBV5-1 and TRBJ1-1, is KAGVTQTPRYLIKTRGQQVTLSCSPISGHRSVSWYQQTPGQGLQFLFEYFSETQRNKGNFPGRFSGRQFSNSRSEMNVSTLELGDSALYLCASSSRAGPTTEAFFGQGTRLTVV.

The table lists this clonotype with many counts. The chain links TRBV6-5 to TRBJ2-5, with D maybe TRBD2 (6 bases). This CDR3 is built from 14 residues. Between the trimmed V and J ends, which lost 2 bases and 5 bases, there was a span of 12 bases. CDR1 MNHEY and CDR2 SVGAGI come from the germline V gene. The DNA of the CDR3 is TGTGCCAGCAGTTACAGGGGCGGGGTGGAGACCCAGTACTTC. It specifies CASSYRGGVETQYF.

As regards this clonotype: A much larger clonotype is one base distant, so this may be a read error. The V gene is TRBV29-1, the J gene TRBJ2-7; D gene unclear. CDR1 and CDR2 (germline): SQVTM, ANQGSEA. The CDR3 runs to 11 residues. CDR3 amino acids: CGGRSSYEQYF. The DNA for the CDR3 is TGCGGCGGCCGATCGTCGTACGAGCAGTACTTC.

This clonotype was observed many times. This chain joins TRBV20-1 and TRBJ2-1; TRBD2 aligns across 10 bases. CDR3 length: 13 residues. The germline gives CDR1 DFQATT, CDR2 SNEGSKA (reference sequence). The CDR3 nucleotides are TGCAGCACCGGGACTAGCGTATACAATGAGCAGTTCTTC. Its translation: CSTGTSVYNEQFF.

In this sample, this clonotype turned up many times. The CDR3 DNA follows: TGCGCCAGCAGCCTACAGGGGATCGCCGCCTACGAGCAGTACTTC. Residues: CASSLQGIAAYEQYF. The chain recombines TRBV5-1 with TRBJ2-7; 7 nucleotides align to TRBD1. The germline CDR1 and CDR2 sequences are SGHRS and YFSETQ. V was clipped by 4 bases and J by 2 bases; unmatched bases: 9. The CDR3 sequence is 15 residues long. Full variable domain (outside the CDR3, taken from reference TRBV5-1 and TRBJ2-7): KAGVTQTPRYLIKTRGQQVTLSCSPISGHRSVSWYQQTPGQGLQFLFEYFSETQRNKGNFPGRFSGRQFSNSRSEMNVSTLELGDSALYLCASSLQGIAAYEQYFGPGTRLTVT.

This clonotype was observed at least ten times. The chain employs TRBV2 and TRBJ2-2; 8 positions agree with TRBD1. V lost 7 bases and J lost 3; bases outside the gene matches: 7. Germline V gives CDR1 SNHLY, CDR2 FYNNEI. The CDR3 runs to 15 residues. DNA for the CDR3: TGTGCCAGCATAGACAGGGGACAGGACACCGGGGAGCTGTTTTTT. This translates into CASIDRGQDTGELFF.

This clonotype was seen at least ten times. The chain uses TRBV4-1 and TRBJ2-1, with D possibly being TRBD2 (6 bases). Germline-derived CDR1 and CDR2 are MGHRA and YSYEKL. The CDR3 runs to 17 residues. V lost 3 bases and J 1 base, leaving 16 bases between the germline ends. CDR3 amino acids: CASSHPGGRGSYNEQFF. The CDR3 DNA follows: TGCGCCAGCAGCCACCCCGGAGGGCGCGGGTCCTACAATGAGCAGTTCTTC.